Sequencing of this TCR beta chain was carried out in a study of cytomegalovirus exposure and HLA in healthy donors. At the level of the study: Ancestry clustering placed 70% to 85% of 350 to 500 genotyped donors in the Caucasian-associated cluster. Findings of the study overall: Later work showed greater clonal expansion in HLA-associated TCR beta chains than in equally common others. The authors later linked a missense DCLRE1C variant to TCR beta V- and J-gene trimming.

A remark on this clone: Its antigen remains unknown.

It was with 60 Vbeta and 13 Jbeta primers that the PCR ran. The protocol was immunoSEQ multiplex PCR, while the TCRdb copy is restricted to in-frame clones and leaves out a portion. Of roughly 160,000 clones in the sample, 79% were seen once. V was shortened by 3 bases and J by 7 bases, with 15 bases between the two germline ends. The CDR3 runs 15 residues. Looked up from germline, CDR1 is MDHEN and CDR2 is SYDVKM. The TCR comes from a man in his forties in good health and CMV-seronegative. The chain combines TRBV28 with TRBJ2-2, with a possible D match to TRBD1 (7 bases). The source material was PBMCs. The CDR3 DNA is TGTGCCAGCAGTTTCCCAGGGACAGCGGGCGGGGAGCTGTTTTTT. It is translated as CASSFPGTAGGELFF.